This T cell receptor beta chain was captured in a study of tumor and adjacent non-tumor tissue in lung cancer. TCRbeta libraries were built with three rounds of nested PCR, modified from ARM-PCR. TCRdb reprocessed the multiplex PCR reads via MiXCR and lists one record per CDR3 protein. The profile shows fewer than 85,000 distinct CDR3 sequences, around 85% of them singletons. The germline V gene encodes CDR1 MGHRA and CDR2 YSYEKL. The CDR3 has 16 amino acids. RNA was extracted from bulk tissue without any cell sorting. Newly diagnosed lung cancer patients had thoracic surgery in China, August–late 2014, without prior chemotherapy.

The sequence was collected from a woman aged 50 to 60 with non-small cell lung cancer. This chain uses TRBV4-1 with TRBJ1-1, with a weak D call TRBD1 (6 bases). The material sequenced was lung tumor tissue. The CDR3: CARSQDPYRASTEAFF. The CDR3 DNA is TGCGCGAGGAGCCAAGATCCATACAGGGCAAGCACTGAAGCTTTCTTT.